The 14 T cell receptor beta chains given below trace back to one sample, sequenced in a study of graft-versus-host responses after intestinal transplantation. Some clones are missing from TCRdb's copy, which holds only in-frame ones; the method was immunoSEQ multiplex PCR. The sample includes roughly 12,000 clones, 84% seen only once; the top ten take over 6.5%. Specimen: PBMCs, collected roughly 310 days after intestinal transplant. These TCRs come from a human patient who received an intestinal transplant, so some T cells may come from the graft donor.

The sample holds one count of this clone. The CDR3 coding sequence is TGTGCCAGCAGTTTGGGGCCCGCAGGACTGAACACCGGGGAGCTGTTTTTT. Amino acids: CASSLGPAGLNTGELFF. V gene TRBV28 combines with J gene TRBJ2-2, with D perhaps being TRBD1 or TRBD2 (5 bases each). CDR3 length: 17 residues. The ends were cut back, 3 bases at V and 1 base at J, with 15 bases in the middle. The germline V gene encodes CDR1 MDHEN and CDR2 SYDVKM.

The rearrangement joins TRBV28 to TRBJ2-5, with D unclear. The germline CDR1 and CDR2 sequences are MDHEN and SYDVKM. V lost 2 bases to trimming and J lost 5 bases, with 15 bases between them. CDR3 length: 15 amino acids. The CDR3 spells CASSLREAPLETQYF. The CDR3 nucleotides are TGTGCCAGCAGTTTACGAGAGGCCCCTTTGGAGACCCAGTACTTC. Together with reference TRBV28 and TRBJ2-5, the CDR3 gives the full variable domain: DVKVTQSSRYLVKRTGEKVFLECVQDMDHENMFWYRQDPGLGLRLIYFSYDVKMKEKGDIPEGYSVSREKKERFSLILESASTNQTSMYLCASSLREAPLETQYFGPGTRLLVL.

This chain uses TRBV7-9 with TRBJ2-7, with 14 bases aligning to TRBD2. Per germline, CDR1 SEHNR and CDR2 FQNEAQ (reference sequence). This CDR3 contains 16 residues. J gave up 4 bases and V 5 bases, and 7 bases lay outside the gene matches. The CDR3 here is CASSLGTSGSFYEQYF. CDR3 nucleotide sequence: TGTGCCAGCAGCCTCGGGACTAGCGGGAGTTTTTACGAGCAGTACTTC.

The chain uses TRBV11-2 and TRBJ2-7, with D tentatively TRBD1 (7 bases). This CDR3 spans 14 amino acids. Trimming shortened V by 5 bases and J by 5 bases, and 16 bases separated the two germline ends. Germline values: CDR1 SGHAT, CDR2 FQNNGV. DNA for the CDR3: TGTGCCAGCAGCAGGGGGGACAGTTACCACGAGCAGTACTTC. Translation: CASSRGDSYHEQYF.

V gene TRBV6-4 combines with J gene TRBJ2-3; 9 nucleotides match TRBD2. The CDR3 sequence is 13 residues long. The V and J ends lost 0 bases and 14 bases, in that order; junction bases with no gene match: 6. The V gene's germline CDR1 is MRHNA and CDR2 SNTAGT. In DNA form, the CDR3 reads TGTGCCAGCAGTGACTCCGGGACTAGCCCCCCGTATTTT. This sequence encodes CASSDSGTSPPYF.

The chain recombines TRBV9 with TRBJ2-1, with TRBD2 identical over 7 bases. The CDR3 totals 15 residues. J was trimmed by 7 bases and V by 4 bases; bases with no gene match: 11. From germline, CDR1 is SGDLS and CDR2 YYNGEE. This chain's CDR3 is CASSPLAGDKNEQFF. The CDR3 region has the DNA TGTGCCAGCAGCCCCCTCGCGGGAGACAAGAATGAGCAGTTCTTC.

The V call is TRBV5-6, the J call TRBJ2-2; D gene uncertain. V was shortened by 3 bases and J by 0 bases, with 15 bases between the two germline ends. This CDR3 is built from 17 residues. Germline V gene sequence: CDR1 SGHDT, CDR2 YYEEEE. CDR3 in amino acids: CASSYGPSRTNTGELFF. The CDR3 coding sequence is TGTGCCAGCAGCTACGGACCCAGCCGGACGAACACCGGGGAGCTGTTTTTT.

The chain has TRBV5-1 and TRBJ1-1, with D tentatively TRBD1 (6 bases). CDR1 is SGHRS and CDR2 is YFSETQ in the germline V gene. Trimming took off 0 bases at V and 7 bases at J, with 7 bases between the two ends. The CDR3 has 12 amino acids. In nucleotides, the CDR3 is TGCGCCAGCAGCTTGGACAGGGATGAAGCTTTCTTT. This encodes CASSLDRDEAFF.

The rearrangement uses TRBV6-5 and TRBJ2-2; no definite D call. The CDR3 covers 13 residues. V gave up 2 bases and J gave up 5 bases, with 6 bases separating them. Germline loops: CDR1 MNHEY, CDR2 SVGAGI. The CDR3 protein is CASSYLGTGELFF. The CDR3 nucleotides are TGTGCCAGCAGTTACCTAGGTACCGGGGAGCTGTTTTTT.

The chain's CDR3 is CASSRQGNQPQHF. The CDR3, as DNA: TGTGCCAGCAGTCGACAGGGCAATCAGCCCCAGCATTTT. The chain links TRBV6-5 to TRBJ1-5, with TRBD1 as a possible D gene (6 bases). Germline V gene data show CDR1 as MNHEY and CDR2 as SVGAGI. V was shortened by 5 bases and J by 2 bases, with 7 bases between the two germline ends. CDR3 length: 13 residues.

The chain is built from TRBV5-4 and TRBJ2-1, with 9 nucleotides matching TRBD1. CDR3 length: 13 residues. With 4 bases clipped from V and 7 bases from J, the junction kept 3 bases outside the gene matches. CDR1 and CDR2 (germline): SGHNT, YYREEE (reference sequence). The DNA for the CDR3 is TGTGCCAGCAGCATCGGACAGGGGAATGAGCAGTTCTTC. Translated, it gives CASSIGQGNEQFF.

Regarding this clone: Its ends do not fully match the called genes, so a read error is possible. The rearrangement uses TRBV13 and TRBJ2-2; TRBD1 aligns across 9 bases. This CDR3 is built from 14 residues. Germline CDR1 is PRHDT and CDR2 is FYEKMQ (reference sequence). CDR3 sequence (DNA): TGTGCCAGCAGCTCCGGGACAGGGCACCGGGGAGCTGTTTTT. This translates into CASSSGTGHRGAVF.

The V gene is TRBV2, the J gene TRBJ2-5, with 11 bases matching TRBD2. The V gene's germline CDR1 is SNHLY and CDR2 FYNNEI. The CDR3 contains 16 residues. Trimming at V came to 9 bases and at J to 5 bases, leaving 14 bases not matched to a gene. The CDR3 nucleotides read TGTGCCAGGGGGGGTACTAGCGGGAGAGGTTGGGAGACCCAGTACTTC. Residues: CARGGTSGRGWETQYF.

A few counts support this clone. This chain joins TRBV9 and TRBJ1-1; D might be TRBD1 (5 bases). This CDR3 has 15 amino acids. The V gene lost 2 bases and the J gene lost 3 bases, with 14 bases spanning the gap. Germline values: CDR1 SGDLS, CDR2 YYNGEE. CDR3 region: CASSVSTGTYTEAFF. The DNA of the CDR3 is TGTGCCAGCAGCGTCTCCACCGGGACTTACACTGAAGCTTTCTTT.